Listed here are 17 T cell receptor beta chains from one sample, sequenced in a study of T-cell memory formation after mild COVID-19 (dated by TCRdb to about 2021). The method was 5' RACE. Instrument used: Illumina NovaSeq 6000. TCRdb trimmed the raw reads at Q25, called clones with MiXCR and kept productive beta chains. Each entry is one CDR3 protein sequence, shown with its most common DNA and genes. The sample contains 200,000 or so distinct CDR3 sequences, 15% to 20% of them found a single time. About 2% of the sample rests with the top ten. The specimen sequenced was PBMCs or a T cell subset sorted from them (not recorded which). The receptors shown here come from an adult woman who had mild COVID-19 (a few samples of this study predate the infection). The sample titles of this study are shuffled in the database, so cell type and time point are left out; the donor was told from shared clones.

This clonotype came up many times. The chain couples TRBV7-2 to TRBJ2-1; 7 bases align to TRBD1. This CDR3 contains 15 residues. The germline V gene encodes CDR1 SGHTA and CDR2 FQGNSA. After removal of 4 bases from V and 4 bases from J, the junction contained 7 bases not matched to a gene. DNA for the CDR3: TGTGCCAGCAGCTCCGTCCGGGACAGATACAATGAGCAGTTCTTC. Its translation is CASSSVRDRYNEQFF. Together with reference TRBV7-2 and TRBJ2-1, the CDR3 gives the full variable domain: GAGVSQSPSNKVTEKGKDVELRCDPISGHTALYWYRQSLGQGLEFLIYFQGNSAPDKSGLPSDRFSAERTGGSVSTLTIQRTQQEDSAVYLCASSSVRDRYNEQFFGPGTRLTVL.

A few counts support this clonotype. This chain links TRBV6-2 or TRBV6-3 with TRBJ2-7; weak D call: TRBD1 (7 bases). The CDR3 has 14 amino acids. Trimming removed 6 bases from V and 6 bases from J, with 18 bases in between. Germline CDR1 MNHEY, CDR2 SVGEGT. The CDR3 is CASRRPGGIGEQYF. The DNA of the CDR3 is TGTGCCAGCAGACGCCCAGGGGGGATAGGCGAGCAGTACTTC.

The chain is built from TRBV24-1 and TRBJ2-3, with 7 bases lining up with TRBD1. The V gene's germline CDR1 is KGHDR and CDR2 SFDVKD. The CDR3 runs 15 residues. After removal of 6 bases from V and 2 bases from J, the junction contained 7 bases not matched to a gene. The CDR3 DNA sequence: TGTGCCACCAGTACGAGACAGGGCTACACAGATACGCAGTATTTT. Translation: CATSTRQGYTDTQYF.

DNA for the CDR3: TGTGCCAGCAGCAAACGGCGGGTCTACGAGCAGTACTTC. It is translated as CASSKRRVYEQYF. This rearrangement joins TRBV5-6 to TRBJ2-7; D is possibly TRBD2 (5 bases). V lost 4 bases and J lost 3, with 11 bases in between. CDR3 length: 13 amino acids. The germline V gene encodes CDR1 SGHDT and CDR2 YYEEEE.

This clonotype occurred a few times. The chain couples TRBV12-3 or TRBV12-4 to TRBJ2-7; D tentatively reads TRBD1 or TRBD2 (6 bases each). V was clipped by 6 bases and J by 5 bases, with 20 bases between them. The CDR3 is made up of 15 amino acids. The chain's CDR3 is CASSFFEGGRNEQYF. As DNA, the CDR3 is TGTGCCAGCAGCTTTTTCGAGGGGGGAAGGAACGAGCAGTACTTC.

This clonotype was detected only a few times. The rearrangement uses TRBV7-2 and TRBJ2-7; D could derive from TRBD1 or TRBD2 (5 bases each). Germline V lookup: CDR1 SGHTA, CDR2 FQGNSA. Trimming pared 2 bases from V and 9 bases from J, leaving 11 bases between. CDR3 length: 12 residues. The CDR3 sequence: CASSLRGPGQYF. DNA of the CDR3: TGTGCCAGCAGCTTACGGGGCCCCGGGCAGTACTTC.

This clonotype was counted a few times. The chain uses TRBV6-5 and TRBJ1-2; 7 nucleotides agree with TRBD1. The CDR3 extends over 16 amino acids. Germline CDR1 is MNHEY and CDR2 is SVGAGI. Trimming took 0 bases from V and 4 from J; bases not matched to a gene: 8. The CDR3 region has the DNA TGTGCCAGCAGTTACTCCAACAGGGGAACGGTCTATGGCTACACCTTC. This sequence encodes CASSYSNRGTVYGYTF.

The chain links TRBV12-3 or TRBV12-4 to TRBJ2-5, with TRBD1 matching over 8 bases. V lost 5 bases and J lost 3; bases outside the gene matches: 8. This CDR3 comprises 15 residues. The DNA for the CDR3 is TGTGCCAGCAGTAAAGGGGACAGGTGGGAAGAGACCCAGTACTTC. Amino acids: CASSKGDRWEETQYF.

This clonotype showed up just a few times. The chain couples TRBV24-1 to TRBJ2-1, with 10 nucleotides matching TRBD2. Per the germline V gene, CDR1 is KGHDR and CDR2 is SFDVKD. There are 15 residues in the CDR3. The J segment lost 5 bases and the V segment lost 5 bases, leaving 5 bases of the junction unmatched. The CDR3: CATSAPGLANNEQFF. The CDR3 nucleotides read TGTGCCACCAGTGCTCCGGGACTAGCGAACAATGAGCAGTTCTTC.

This clonotype was detected a few times. V and J are TRBV7-3 and TRBJ2-1, with TRBD2 matching 14 bases. CDR3 size: 21 residues. Trimming cost V 5 bases and J 0 bases; bases outside gene matches: 15. Germline V CDR1 and CDR2: SGHTA, FQGTGA. In nucleotides, the CDR3 is TGTGCCAGCAGCCCGGGTCTGGGACTAGCGGGAGCGCTGGGCTCCTACAATGAGCAGTTCTTC. As protein: CASSPGLGLAGALGSYNEQFF. Full variable domain (remainder filled in from reference TRBV7-3 and TRBJ2-1): GAGVSQTPSNKVTEKGKYVELRCDPISGHTALYWYRQSLGQGPEFLIYFQGTGAADDSGLPNDRFFAVRPEGSVSTLKIQRTERGDSAVYLCASSPGLGLAGALGSYNEQFFGPGTRLTVL.

This clonotype was picked up a small number of times. This chain joins TRBV20-1 and TRBJ2-3; D ambiguous. The CDR3 contains 12 residues. Germline V gene sequence: CDR1 DFQATT, CDR2 SNEGSKA (reference sequence). V gave up 5 bases and J gave up 2 bases, with 8 bases separating them. The CDR3 bases are TGCAGTGCTCGAACCTACACAGATACGCAGTATTTT. This gives the protein CSARTYTDTQYF.

The DNA for the CDR3 is TGTGCCAGCAGCATTGAAGGGGCTGCAGCTTTCTTT. Its translation: CASSIEGAAAFF. The chain couples TRBV7-9 to TRBJ1-1; D might be TRBD1 (5 bases). The CDR3 contains 12 residues. Germline V gene lookup returns CDR1 SEHNR and CDR2 FQNEAQ (reference sequence). With 5 bases removed from V and 10 bases from J, the gap between germline ends came to 14 bases.

The count of this clonotype is one. The rearrangement links TRBV9 to TRBJ2-3; 9 bases align to TRBD2. J was trimmed by 7 bases and V by 2 bases; bases with no gene match: 8. CDR3 length equals 15 residues. Germline CDR1 reads SGDLS; CDR2 reads YYNGEE. The CDR3 sequence: CASSVGGSGSNTQYF. The DNA of the CDR3 is TGTGCCAGCAGCGTCGGGGGTAGCGGGAGTAATACGCAGTATTTT.

The CDR3, as DNA: TGTGCCATCAGCGGACAGGAGGGACCTCGGCAGTACTTC. It translates to CAISGQEGPRQYF. V usage is TRBV10-3 and J usage is TRBJ2-7; D is possibly TRBD1 (7 bases). V was clipped by 6 bases and J by 9 bases, with 18 bases between them. Germline values: CDR1 ENHRY, CDR2 SYGVKD. CDR3 size: 13 residues.

This clonotype occurred many times. V and J are TRBV30 and TRBJ2-2, with D perhaps matching TRBD1 or TRBD2 (5 bases each). Germline V lookup: CDR1 GTSNPN, CDR2 SVGIG (reference sequence). V was shortened by 0 bases and J by 5 bases, with 19 bases between the two germline ends. CDR3 length: 17 amino acids. In DNA, the CDR3 is TGTGCCTGGAGTGTACTCGGCGCAGGGAGCTGGACCGGGGAGCTGTTTTTT. It translates to CAWSVLGAGSWTGELFF.

This clonotype was detected a few times. This CDR3 reads CASSRVGTSLSTDTQYF. The CDR3 region has the DNA TGTGCCAGCAGTAGAGTTGGGACTAGCCTCAGCACAGATACGCAGTATTTT. The V gene is TRBV6-5, the J gene TRBJ2-3; 9 bases align to TRBD2. The CDR3 totals 17 residues. Looked up from germline, CDR1 is MNHEY and CDR2 is SVGAGI. Unmatched junction bases numbered 9, after V lost 5 bases and J lost 0 bases.

This chain links TRBV20-1 with TRBJ2-1, with TRBD2 matching over 10 bases. The germline gives CDR1 DFQATT, CDR2 SNEGSKA (reference sequence). The V segment lost 0 bases and the J segment 2 bases; nucleotides outside the gene matches: 4. The CDR3 contains 16 residues. DNA of the CDR3: TGCAGTGCTAGAGATTTAGCGGGAGGTCCCTACAATGAGCAGTTCTTC. This gives the protein CSARDLAGGPYNEQFF.